Sequencing of this TCR beta chain was carried out in a study of blood T cells in healthy people across ages. Of note for this clonotype: Its antigen is currently unknown.

A J-beta primer mix and a sample-barcoded 5' primer were used in a second PCR of about 6 to 12 cycles. TCRdb independently ran MiXCR on the 5' RACE reads; one entry per CDR3 protein. The sample lists around 1,600,000 distinct CDR3 sequences, 40% to 45% seen once, with over 3.5% in the top ten. The CDR3 totals 14 residues. Trimming took 7 bases from V and 5 from J; bases not matched to a gene: 8. Study results and limitations: As age increased, TCR beta diversity per million T cells fell in a roughly linear fashion.

The sequenced material came from blood. This TCR was recovered from a woman aged 18-29 years in good health. This chain links TRBV12-3 or TRBV12-4 with TRBJ1-1; 9 bases fit TRBD1. The CDR3 reads CASNVHGTGTEAFF. CDR3 nucleotide sequence: TGTGCCAGCAACGTCCATGGGACAGGGACTGAAGCTTTCTTT.